The 31 T cell receptor beta chains given below trace back to one sample, sequenced in a study of cytomegalovirus exposure and HLA in healthy donors (dated by TCRdb to 2015 to 2018). Preparation of the library involved the immunoSEQ multiplex PCR assay. The multiplex PCR relied on a mix of 60 forward primers for TCR Vbeta segments and 13 reverse primers for TCR Jbeta segments. Entries here come from immuneACCESS through TCRdb and include only in-frame sequences with V and J called. Some clones fail to appear in such tables; in the studies checked, an unresolved V gene covers under half of the shortfall, and the cause of the remainder is unknown. The sample table shows roughly 43,000 clones, and roughly 80% are seen once. Jointly, the top ten make up about 1.5% of the sample. Material: PBMCs. The receptors come from a young man in good health and CMV-seronegative.

The J gene is TRBJ2-7, the V gene TRBV5-5; 7 bases fit TRBD1. The CDR3 is 16 amino acids. In germline, CDR1 is SGHKS, CDR2 YYEKEE (reference sequence). V gave up 4 bases and J gave up 0 bases; unmatched junction bases: 10. CDR3 residues: CASSPRGQQSSYEQYF. DNA of the CDR3: TGTGCCAGCAGCCCGAGGGGACAGCAGAGCTCCTACGAGCAGTACTTC.

This clone was seen just once. The rearrangement joins TRBV11-2 to TRBJ1-1, with 8 bases identical to TRBD1. V shed 4 bases and J 1 base; nucleotides not matched to a gene: 5. The CDR3 totals 15 residues. CDR1 is SGHAT, CDR2 FQNNGV, per germline. The CDR3: CASSSSTGGNTEAFF. The CDR3 nucleotides are TGTGCCAGCAGCTCCTCTACAGGGGGGAACACTGAAGCTTTCTTT.

V gene TRBV28 combines with J gene TRBJ1-6; 7 bases map to TRBD1. J was trimmed by 7 bases and V by 5 bases; bases with no gene match: 8. CDR3 size: 15 residues. Looked up from germline, CDR1 is MDHEN and CDR2 is SYDVKM. This chain's CDR3 is CASSGRQGENSPLHF. DNA for the CDR3: TGTGCCAGCAGTGGGAGACAGGGTGAAAATTCACCCCTCCACTTT. Filled out from reference TRBV28 and TRBJ1-6, the complete variable domain reads DVKVTQSSRYLVKRTGEKVFLECVQDMDHENMFWYRQDPGLGLRLIYFSYDVKMKEKGDIPEGYSVSREKKERFSLILESASTNQTSMYLCASSGRQGENSPLHFGNGTRLTVT.

This clone has just a few counts. This rearrangement joins TRBV11-2 to TRBJ1-2; 11 bases are shared with TRBD1. Germline V gene lookup returns CDR1 SGHAT and CDR2 FQNNGV. Trimming removed 3 bases from V and 8 bases from J; junction bases left unmatched: 2. There are 13 residues in the CDR3. CDR3 DNA sequence: TGTGCCAGCAGCTTGGACAGGGGGCGCGGCTACACCTTC. As protein: CASSLDRGRGYTF.

J is TRBJ2-7 and V is TRBV6-5; 7 positions match TRBD1. The CDR3 loop spans 13 amino acids. Trimming at V came to 5 bases and at J to 2 bases, leaving 3 bases not matched to a gene. Germline CDR1 MNHEY, CDR2 SVGAGI. CDR3 sequence reads: CASSKTGTYEQYF. Written as DNA, the CDR3 is TGTGCCAGCAGTAAGACAGGGACCTACGAGCAGTACTTC.

The genes are TRBV7-3 and TRBJ2-7; D call uncertain. There are 13 residues in the CDR3. The germline V and J ends were trimmed by 4 bases and 8 bases, with 15 bases remaining between them. Germline CDR1 reads SGHTA; CDR2 reads FQGTGA. CDR3 loop: CASSSSSGLQQYF. DNA of the CDR3: TGTGCCAGCAGCTCATCCTCTGGGCTCCAGCAGTACTTC.

This chain connects TRBV6-5 to TRBJ2-7; unclear D gene. The CDR3 contains 13 residues. The germline CDR1 and CDR2 sequences are MNHEY and SVGAGI. Trimming removed 10 bases from V and 2 bases from J, with 15 bases in between. CDR3 sequence: CATAVQSTYEQYF. CDR3 in DNA: TGTGCCACCGCCGTTCAGTCCACCTACGAGCAGTACTTC.

The chain has TRBV6-5 and TRBJ2-7, with 10 bases that match TRBD2. This CDR3 has 16 residues. V was clipped by 0 bases and J by 2 bases; unmatched bases: 4. Germline CDR1 and CDR2: MNHEY and SVGAGI. The DNA for the CDR3 is TGTGCCAGCAGTTACTCCGGGACTAGCGAGCCCTACGAGCAGTACTTC. Translation: CASSYSGTSEPYEQYF.

The J gene is TRBJ1-1, the V gene TRBV29-1, with 7 positions matching TRBD1. Germline values: CDR1 SQVTM, CDR2 ANQGSEA. This CDR3 comprises 12 residues. V shed 6 bases and J 4 bases; nucleotides not matched to a gene: 5. CDR3 protein: CSVPTGSTEAFF. DNA for the CDR3: TGCAGCGTCCCGACAGGGAGCACTGAAGCTTTCTTT.

The chain is built from TRBV19 and TRBJ1-2; TRBD1 matches at 8 bases. The CDR3 extends over 13 amino acids. V dropped 5 bases and J dropped 3; count of bases not matched to a gene: 2. Germline V gene lookup returns CDR1 LNHDA and CDR2 SQIVND (reference sequence). The DNA for the CDR3 is TGTGCCAGTAGTCCGACAGGGGACTATGGCTACACCTTC. Its protein is CASSPTGDYGYTF.

The chain links TRBV11-2 to TRBJ2-3; 7 bases align to TRBD2. Losses at the gene ends were 3 bases for V and 0 bases for J; bases not matched to a gene: 6. The CDR3 sequence is 16 residues long. CDR1 and CDR2 (germline): SGHAT, FQNNGV. The CDR3 coding sequence is TGTGCCAGCAGCTTTGTGGGCGGGGGTAGCACAGATACGCAGTATTTT. This encodes CASSFVGGGSTDTQYF.

V is TRBV14 and J is TRBJ1-6, with 8 bases aligning to TRBD1. Germline loops: CDR1 SGHDN, CDR2 FVKESK. There are 15 residues in the CDR3. Trimming cost V 4 bases and J 14 bases; bases outside gene matches: 13. The CDR3 nucleotides are TGTGCCAGCAGCCGAGGGACAGGCCCATACGCCACCCTCCACTTT. This sequence encodes CASSRGTGPYATLHF.

The chain combines TRBV14 with TRBJ1-5; 9 bases are a match to TRBD1. The CDR3 contains 18 residues. V shed 3 bases, J shed 0 bases, and the junction held 9 bases outside the gene matches. The V gene's germline CDR1 is SGHDN and CDR2 FVKESK. The CDR3 bases are TGTGCCAGCAGCCAGCGGGACAGGGATCCTTTTAGCAATCAGCCCCAGCATTTT. Protein: CASSQRDRDPFSNQPQHF. The full variable domain, with the rest looked up from reference TRBV14 and TRBJ1-5, is EAGVTQFPSHSVIEKGQTVTLRCDPISGHDNLYWYRRVMGKEIKFLLHFVKESKQDESGMPNNRFLAERTGGTYSTLKVQPAELEDSGVYFCASSQRDRDPFSNQPQHFGDGTRLSIL.

V gene TRBV4-3 combines with J gene TRBJ2-7; 8 nucleotides match TRBD2. Germline CDR1 is LGHNA and CDR2 is YSLEER. CDR3 size: 14 residues. Trimming removed 1 base from V and 9 bases from J; junction bases left unmatched: 8. CDR3 sequence: CASSQVREGLRQYF. Written as DNA, the CDR3 is TGCGCCAGCAGCCAAGTTCGGGAGGGACTCAGGCAGTACTTC.

The rearrangement uses TRBV6-5 and TRBJ1-4, with D maybe TRBD1 (5 bases). This CDR3 spans 16 amino acids. Germline V gene lookup returns CDR1 MNHEY and CDR2 SVGAGI. The ends were cut back, 0 bases at V and 3 bases at J, with 11 bases in the middle. The CDR3 protein is CASSYSEGAANEKLFF. CDR3 DNA: TGTGCCAGCAGTTACTCGGAAGGGGCGGCTAATGAAAAACTGTTTTTT.

The V gene is TRBV18, the J gene TRBJ2-1, with D perhaps matching TRBD1 (6 bases). This CDR3 spans 15 amino acids. From germline, CDR1 is KGHSH and CDR2 LQKENI. The V end was cut by 2 bases, the J end by 0 bases, with 8 bases between. The CDR3 coding sequence is TGTGCCAGCTCACCAGAGGGGGACTCCTACAATGAGCAGTTCTTC. This encodes CASSPEGDSYNEQFF.

The sample holds a few counts of this clone. DNA for the CDR3: TGCAGCGTTGAACGGACAGGACTTGGCTACACCTTC. Protein product: CSVERTGLGYTF. The chain employs TRBV29-1 and TRBJ1-2, with 7 nucleotides matching TRBD1. J gave up 7 bases and V 2 bases, and 4 bases lay outside the gene matches. Germline V gene lookup returns CDR1 SQVTM and CDR2 ANQGSEA. The CDR3 extends over 12 amino acids.

Only a few counts were recorded for this clone. V usage is TRBV30 and J usage is TRBJ1-6; 9 bases match TRBD1. The CDR3 extends over 16 amino acids. Germline CDR1 and CDR2: GTSNPN and SVGIG (reference sequence). J was trimmed by 9 bases and V by 3 bases; bases with no gene match: 12. This chain's CDR3 is CAWSARYGTGFSPLHF. The CDR3, as DNA: TGTGCCTGGAGCGCACGGTACGGGACAGGGTTTTCACCCCTCCACTTT.

This clone has just a few counts. V gene TRBV4-3 combines with J gene TRBJ2-7; TRBD2 matches at 8 bases. There are 16 residues in the CDR3. The V gene's germline CDR1 is LGHNA and CDR2 YSLEER. V lost 0 bases to trimming and J lost 5 bases; unmatched junction nucleotides: 9. CDR3 amino acids: CASSQDGRAGKNEQYF. Here the CDR3 DNA reads TGCGCCAGCAGCCAAGACGGGAGGGCCGGGAAGAACGAGCAGTACTTC.

This chain links TRBV29-1 with TRBJ2-2, with a possible D match to TRBD1 (6 bases). The germline CDR1 and CDR2 sequences are SQVTM and ANQGSEA. The CDR3 has 14 residues. The V end lost 4 bases, the J end lost 8 bases, and 17 bases lay between the germline ends. The CDR3 region is CSVGTLGAGGELFF. For the CDR3, the DNA is TGCAGCGTTGGGACGTTGGGGGCAGGGGGGGAGCTGTTTTTT.

CDR3 amino acids: CASRFFGTGVVETQYF. Written as DNA, the CDR3 is TGTGCCAGCAGATTTTTCGGGACAGGGGTGGTAGAGACCCAGTACTTC. The chain carries TRBV5-6 and TRBJ2-5, with 10 bases fitting TRBD1. There are 16 residues in the CDR3. Germline V gene sequence: CDR1 SGHDT, CDR2 YYEEEE. Unmatched junction bases numbered 11, after V lost 5 bases and J lost 4 bases.

The chain is built from TRBV27 and TRBJ2-5; possible D gene TRBD2, 7 bases. In germline, CDR1 is MNHEY, CDR2 SMNVEV (reference sequence). V was pared by 6 bases and J by 9 bases, with 14 bases between. CDR3 length equals 12 residues. CDR3 sequence reads: CASRQGSGAQYF. The CDR3 region has the DNA TGTGCCAGCAGACAGGGAAGCGGGGCCCAGTACTTC.

This rearrangement joins TRBV2 to TRBJ2-7, with D perhaps TRBD2 (6 bases). The CDR3 runs to 16 residues. The germline CDR1 and CDR2 sequences are SNHLY and FYNNEI. The V gene lost 0 bases and the J gene lost 2 bases, with 14 bases spanning the gap. Here the CDR3 reads CASSEAGGIVAYEQYF. CDR3 DNA: TGTGCCAGCAGTGAAGCCGGAGGGATAGTCGCCTACGAGCAGTACTTC.

The chain couples TRBV27 to TRBJ2-5; perhaps TRBD1 as D (6 bases). Per germline, CDR1 MNHEY and CDR2 SMNVEV (reference sequence). The CDR3 runs to 16 residues. V was shortened by 3 bases and J by 2 bases, with 16 bases between the two germline ends. For the CDR3, the DNA is TGTGCCAGCAGTTTCCTAACGGGACACCTACAAGAGACCCAGTACTTC. As protein: CASSFLTGHLQETQYF.

The chain combines TRBV6-5 with TRBJ2-1; 7 nucleotides align to TRBD1. This CDR3 has 16 residues. V lost 2 bases to trimming and J lost 8 bases; unmatched junction nucleotides: 12. Germline V gives CDR1 MNHEY, CDR2 SVGAGI. For the CDR3, the DNA is TGTGCCAGCAGTTACCTTTATCGGACAGGTAGGGATGAGCAGTTCTTC. The encoded protein is CASSYLYRTGRDEQFF.

V gene TRBV27 combines with J gene TRBJ2-5, with D maybe TRBD2 (5 bases). The CDR3 has 11 amino acids. The ends were cut back, 6 bases at V and 4 bases at J, with 6 bases in the middle. Germline CDR1 reads MNHEY; CDR2 reads SMNVEV (reference sequence). The DNA of the CDR3 is TGTGCCAGCAGAGGACTAGAGACCCAGTACTTC. Its protein is CASRGLETQYF.

This chain joins TRBV6-5 and TRBJ2-3; 7 bases agree with TRBD1. Trimming took 2 bases from V and 2 from J; bases not matched to a gene: 4. Per the germline V gene, CDR1 is MNHEY and CDR2 is SVGAGI. This CDR3 is built from 15 residues. The CDR3 spells CASSYGTVYTDTQYF. The CDR3 DNA is TGTGCCAGCAGTTACGGGACAGTGTACACAGATACGCAGTATTTT.

This clone was recorded once. The chain uses TRBV6-1 and TRBJ2-1; 7 nucleotides agree with TRBD1. The junction had 9 bases not matched to a gene; V was cut back by 6 bases and J by 4 bases. Looked up from germline, CDR1 is MNHNS and CDR2 is SASEGT. This CDR3 spans 15 amino acids. CDR3 sequence: CASSEPGQFYNEQFF. Written as DNA, the CDR3 is TGTGCCAGCAGCGAACCGGGACAGTTTTACAATGAGCAGTTCTTC.

In its sample, this clone was seen a few times. The chain uses TRBV9 and TRBJ1-1; weak D call: TRBD1 (5 bases). The ends were cut back, 2 bases at V and 4 bases at J, with 9 bases in the middle. The CDR3 sequence is 13 residues long. Germline CDR1 SGDLS, CDR2 YYNGEE. CDR3 residues: CASSVGGSTEAFF. Here the CDR3 DNA reads TGTGCCAGCAGCGTTGGGGGGAGCACTGAAGCTTTCTTT.

The chain carries TRBV11-2 and TRBJ2-1; D possibly corresponds to TRBD2 (6 bases). The CDR3 is made up of 16 amino acids. CDR1 is SGHAT and CDR2 is FQNNGV in the germline V gene. Trimming cost V 2 bases and J 1 base, with 12 bases left between them. CDR3 amino acids: CASSLSLANSYNEQFF. The CDR3, as DNA: TGTGCCAGCAGCTTATCTCTAGCGAATTCCTACAATGAGCAGTTCTTC. The whole variable domain, remainder taken from reference TRBV11-2 and TRBJ2-1, is EAGVAQSPRYKIIEKRQSVAFWCNPISGHATLYWYQQILGQGPKLLIQFQNNGVVDDSQLPKDRFSAERLKGVDSTLKIQPAKLEDSAVYLCASSLSLANSYNEQFFGPGTRLTVL.

The chain combines TRBV28 with TRBJ2-3; 8 bases align to TRBD2. Germline V gives CDR1 MDHEN, CDR2 SYDVKM. This CDR3 region has 21 residues. The J segment lost 3 bases and the V segment lost 3 bases, leaving 23 bases of the junction unmatched. CDR3 protein: CASSFAAGHGGGPFWTDTQYF. Here the CDR3 DNA reads TGTGCCAGCAGTTTTGCGGCAGGGCACGGGGGGGGTCCCTTCTGGACAGATACGCAGTATTTT. Together with reference TRBV28 and TRBJ2-3, the CDR3 gives the full variable domain: DVKVTQSSRYLVKRTGEKVFLECVQDMDHENMFWYRQDPGLGLRLIYFSYDVKMKEKGDIPEGYSVSREKKERFSLILESASTNQTSMYLCASSFAAGHGGGPFWTDTQYFGPGTRLTVL.